Following are 8 T cell receptor beta chains from one sample sequenced in a study of vaccination and CD4 T cells after COVID-19. Described treatment: roughly ten-day PBMC culture with coronavirus spike peptide pools or control peptides (ViraFEST assay). Sequencing of cultured CD4+ T cell DNA used the Oncomine TCR Beta short-read assay. TCRdb called the PCR reads again in MiXCR, with one record for every CDR3 protein. The table has about 17,000 distinct CDR3 sequences, over 25% seen once. Antigen specificity for these receptors is unknown. Specimen: cultured CD4+ T cells from blood. These TCRs come from a human donor with COVID-19.

This clonotype was recorded a few times. V and J are TRBV5-1 and TRBJ1-1; D ambiguous. V lost 3 bases and J lost 0, with 12 bases in between. CDR3 length equals 15 residues. The germline CDR1 and CDR2 sequences are SGHRS and YFSETQ. The CDR3 nucleotides are TGCGCCAGCAGCTCCCTGGGAGATATGAACACTGAAGCTTTCTTT. It encodes CASSSLGDMNTEAFF. The variable domain in full, with the rest retrieved from reference TRBV5-1 and TRBJ1-1, is KAGVTQTPRYLIKTRGQQVTLSCSPISGHRSVSWYQQTPGQGLQFLFEYFSETQRNKGNFPGRFSGRQFSNSRSEMNVSTLELGDSALYLCASSSLGDMNTEAFFGQGTRLTVV.

V is TRBV12-3 or TRBV12-4 and J is TRBJ1-5, with D perhaps matching TRBD1 (5 bases). The CDR3 has 14 amino acids. V lost 6 bases and J 6 bases, leaving 15 bases between the germline ends. Written as DNA, the CDR3 is TGTGCCAGCAGGGGACCAACAGCCGGTCAGCCCCAGCATTTT. Protein: CASRGPTAGQPQHF.

The V and J genes are TRBV12-3 or TRBV12-4 and TRBJ2-1; the match to TRBD2 covers 7 bases. The CDR3 runs 13 residues. The V and J ends lost 5 bases and 9 bases, in that order; junction bases with no gene match: 7. The CDR3 DNA is TGTGCCAGCAGTCTTGGGGGGAGGGGTGAGCAGTTCTTC. Amino acid sequence: CASSLGGRGEQFF.

CDR3 nucleotides: TGTGCCAGCAGTTTCCGGGACACCAATCAGCCCCAGCATTTT. This translates into CASSFRDTNQPQHF. The chain links TRBV28 to TRBJ1-5, with D perhaps TRBD1 (6 bases). This CDR3 is 14 amino acids long. CDR1 MDHEN and CDR2 SYDVKM come from the germline V gene. V lost 3 bases, J lost 3 bases, and 9 bases lay in between.

This clonotype was found a few times. The chain is built from TRBV11-3 and TRBJ2-1; TRBD2 aligns across 8 bases. The CDR3 runs to 14 residues. With 3 bases clipped from V and 6 bases from J, the junction kept 4 bases outside the gene matches. CDR1 and CDR2 from the germline V gene are SGHNT and YENEEA. The CDR3 sequence is CASSLTGGLNEQFF. CDR3 nucleotides: TGTGCCAGCAGCTTGACGGGGGGGCTCAATGAGCAGTTCTTC. Looking up the rest from reference TRBV11-3 and TRBJ2-1 gives the full variable domain: EAGVVQSPRYKIIEKKQPVAFWCNPISGHNTLYWYLQNLGQGPELLIRYENEEAVDDSQLPKDRFSAERLKGVDSTLKIQPAELGDSAVYLCASSLTGGLNEQFFGPGTRLTVL.

This clonotype occurred a few times. The chain employs TRBV7-2 and TRBJ1-2; D is unclear. Germline V CDR1 and CDR2: SGHTA, FQGNSA. This CDR3 has 14 amino acids. The V end was cut by 2 bases, the J end by 6 bases, with 13 bases between. For the CDR3, the DNA is TGTGCCAGCAGCTTAAGTCCCGGCACAAATGGCTACACCTTC. Its translation: CASSLSPGTNGYTF.

The CDR3 is CASSFRTSGGQAVTQYF. For the CDR3, the DNA is TGTGCCAGCAGCTTCAGGACTAGCGGGGGCCAGGCAGTTACGCAGTATTTT. V is TRBV5-5 and J is TRBJ2-3, with 13 bases lining up with TRBD2. CDR3 length: 17 residues. Germline CDR1 reads SGHKS; CDR2 reads YYEKEE (reference sequence). V gave up 2 bases and J gave up 8 bases; unmatched junction bases: 11.

The chain employs TRBV20-1 and TRBJ2-2; D is uncertain. Germline CDR1 and CDR2: DFQATT and SNEGSKA (reference sequence). Trimming took 6 bases from V and 2 from J, leaving 4 bases between them. CDR3 length: 11 residues. The DNA of the CDR3 is TGCAGTGCCACCAACACCGGGGAGCTGTTTTTT. Its protein product is CSATNTGELFF.